This T cell receptor (beta chain) originates from a study of early T cells in non-severe SARS-CoV-2 infection. For the study at large: Bulk RNA from unsorted whole blood was sequenced; chains were unpaired.

This clonotype was seen ten or more times. The target antigen is unknown. Study-wide points: Comparison of clonotypes with VDJdb favored anti-spike CD8 responses while missing private and CD4 specificities.

Losses at the gene ends were 5 bases for V and 0 bases for J; bases not matched to a gene: 3. The germline gives CDR1 DFQATT, CDR2 SNEGSKA (reference sequence). The CDR3 runs to 14 residues. Individual cDNA molecules carried attached unique molecular identifiers. In TCRdb, the 5' RACE reads were re-called with MiXCR into one record per CDR3 protein. The sample shows around 50,000 distinct CDR3 sequences, around 6% of them seen only once. The sample comprised whole blood. This receptor was taken from an adult who was a healthcare worker with PCR-confirmed SARS-CoV-2 infection or an uninfected control (not recorded which). The chain recombines TRBV20-1 with TRBJ1-1, with TRBD1 identical over 10 bases. Here the CDR3 DNA reads TGCAGTGCTTTGACAGGGGGCTTGAACACTGAAGCTTTCTTT. Protein sequence: CSALTGGLNTEAFF.